This T cell receptor (beta chain) was sequenced in a study of technical replicates of blood from a handful of donors. Germline values: CDR1 MNHEY, CDR2 SVGAGI. Unmatched junction bases numbered 8, after V lost 2 bases and J lost 4 bases. CDR3 length: 16 residues. Clones were read by immunoSEQ multiplex PCR, and TCRdb kept only the in-frame ones, dropping some. The sample yields over 55,000 clones, around 91% seen once. The TCR was taken from a human donor in good health. Some clones in this sample may be carry-over from other donors' samples. The V call is TRBV6-5, the J call TRBJ2-3, with 8 bases identical to TRBD1. The material sequenced was PBMCs. CDR3 in DNA: TGTGCCAGCAGTTACACAAGACAGGGGTTGGCAGATACGCAGTATTTT. Translating gives CASSYTRQGLADTQYF.